This T cell receptor (beta chain) was sequenced in a study of control samples from healthy donors and cancer patients. Using immunoSEQ multiplex PCR, the repertoire was profiled, and TCRdb retains in-frame clones only, with some absent. The table includes 130,000 to 150,000 clones, over 90% detected once. This clone was seen a handful of times. Sequenced material: PBMCs. The sequence was collected from a man between 60 and 70 years old with colorectal cancer.

The CDR3 DNA is TGTGCCAGCAGCCGACAGGGGGCCACTAATGAAAAACTGTTTTTT. Protein product: CASSRQGATNEKLFF. The chain employs TRBV7-9 and TRBJ1-4; 10 nucleotides match TRBD1. Germline V gives CDR1 SEHNR, CDR2 FQNEAQ (reference sequence). Trimming removed 5 bases from V and 2 bases from J; junction bases left unmatched: 2. The CDR3 is made up of 15 amino acids.